Listed below are T cell receptor beta chains from one sample, sequenced in a study of T-cell memory formation after mild COVID-19. MiXCR, applied by TCRdb to the 5' RACE reads, yields one record per CDR3 protein. The sample has approximately 500,000 distinct CDR3 sequences, 20% to 30% seen once. The specimen sequenced was PBMCs or a T cell subset sorted from them (not recorded which). All receptors derive from an adult woman who had mild COVID-19 (a few samples of this study predate the infection). Cell type and time point are not known. CDR3s leave out the opening cysteine and the closing phenylalanine or tryptophan.

V gene,CDR3 protein
TRBV7-8,ASSLVSARERHYGYT
TRBV12-3/TRBV12-4,ASSLDRATDTQY
TRBV5-1,ASSLERVSTDTQY
TRBV4-3,ASSPGLAGVEQY
TRBV7-9,ASSLEVRGGPQY
TRBV24-1,ATSGDTEAF
TRBV7-9,ASRPPGGQGAYEQY
TRBV11-2,ASSPYGLAGGPYEQY
TRBV5-1,ASRTHTGNTEAF
TRBV24-1,ATSGGSVTDTQY
TRBV6-1,ASSEQQDGYGYT
TRBV3-1,ASSHALREPDSPLH
TRBV25-1,ASSVQGEIEKLF
TRBV10-3,AIGRESYEQY
TRBV2,ASSVKPTPSNQPQH
TRBV12-3/TRBV12-4,ASSSTGAYNSPLH
TRBV6-1,ASLKGGAGNYRYT
TRBV6-2/TRBV6-3,ASSYTQIRNYGYT
TRBV12-3/TRBV12-4,ASRTDSHYEQY
TRBV6-4,ASSDPHRVEENIQY
TRBV5-6,ASSLGTVEQY
TRBV6-2/TRBV6-3,ASSYPGGTDTQY
TRBV20-1,SVPRTSGSGTQY
TRBV25-1,ASSAGIQNYGYT
TRBV12-3/TRBV12-4,ASSFGTSGAYNEQF
TRBV18,ASSRSETKVVTEAF
TRBV20-1,SARVGGRSAGELF